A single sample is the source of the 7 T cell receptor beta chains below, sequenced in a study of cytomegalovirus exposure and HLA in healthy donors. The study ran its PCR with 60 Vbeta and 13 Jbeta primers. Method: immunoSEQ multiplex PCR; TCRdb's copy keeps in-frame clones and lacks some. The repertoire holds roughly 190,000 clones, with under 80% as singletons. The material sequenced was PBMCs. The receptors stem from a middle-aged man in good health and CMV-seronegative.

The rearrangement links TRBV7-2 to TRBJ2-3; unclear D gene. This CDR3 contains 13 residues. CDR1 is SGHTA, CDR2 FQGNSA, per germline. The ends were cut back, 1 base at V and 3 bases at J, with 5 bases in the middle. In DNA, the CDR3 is TGTGCCAGCAGCTTAGAACGGACAGATACGCAGTATTTT. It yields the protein CASSLERTDTQYF.

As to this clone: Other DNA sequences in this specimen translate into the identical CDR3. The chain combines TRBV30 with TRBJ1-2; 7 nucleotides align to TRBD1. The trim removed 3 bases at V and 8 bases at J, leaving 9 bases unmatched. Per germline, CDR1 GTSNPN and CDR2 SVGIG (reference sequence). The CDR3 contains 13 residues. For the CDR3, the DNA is TGTGCCTGGAGCGGACAGGCTGATCTGGGCTACACCTTC. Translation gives CAWSGQADLGYTF.

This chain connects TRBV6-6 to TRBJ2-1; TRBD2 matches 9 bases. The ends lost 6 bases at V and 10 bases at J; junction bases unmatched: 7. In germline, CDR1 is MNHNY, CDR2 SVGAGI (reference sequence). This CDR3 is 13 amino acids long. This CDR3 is CASSSRGGAEQFF. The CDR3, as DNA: TGTGCCAGCAGCTCGCGGGGGGGCGCGGAGCAGTTCTTC.

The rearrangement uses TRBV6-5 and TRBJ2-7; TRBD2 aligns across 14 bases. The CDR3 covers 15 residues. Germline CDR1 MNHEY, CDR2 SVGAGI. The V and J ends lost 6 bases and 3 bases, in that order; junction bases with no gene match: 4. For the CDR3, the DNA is TGTGCCAGCAGGTTGGGGACTAGCGGGGGCTACGAGCAGTACTTC. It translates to CASRLGTSGGYEQYF.

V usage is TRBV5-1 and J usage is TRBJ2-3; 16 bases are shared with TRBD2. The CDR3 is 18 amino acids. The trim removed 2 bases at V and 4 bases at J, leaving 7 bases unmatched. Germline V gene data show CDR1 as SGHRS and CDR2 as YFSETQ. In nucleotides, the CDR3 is TGCGCCAGCAGCTTAGGGACTAGCGGGAGGGCCATGGCAGATACGCAGTATTTT. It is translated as CASSLGTSGRAMADTQYF.

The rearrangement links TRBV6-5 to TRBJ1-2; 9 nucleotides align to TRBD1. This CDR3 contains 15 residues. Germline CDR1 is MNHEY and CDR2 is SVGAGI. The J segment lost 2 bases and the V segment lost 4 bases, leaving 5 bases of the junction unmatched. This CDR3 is CASSSPGTGNYGYTF. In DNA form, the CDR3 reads TGTGCCAGCAGTTCTCCCGGGACAGGGAACTATGGCTACACCTTC.

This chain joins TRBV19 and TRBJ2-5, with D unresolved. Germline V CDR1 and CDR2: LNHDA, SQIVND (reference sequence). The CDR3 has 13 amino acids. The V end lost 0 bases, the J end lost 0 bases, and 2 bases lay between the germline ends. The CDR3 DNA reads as TGTGCCAGTAGTATAGACGACCAAGAGACCCAGTACTTC. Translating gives CASSIDDQETQYF. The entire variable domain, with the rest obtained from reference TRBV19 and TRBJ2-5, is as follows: DGGITQSPKYLFRKEGQNVTLSCEQNLNHDAMYWYRQDPGQGLRLIYYSQIVNDFQKGDIAEGYSVSREKKESFPLTVTSAQKNPTAFYLCASSIDDQETQYFGPGTRLLVL.